These 32 T cell receptor beta chains were sequenced from one sample in a study of T-cell memory formation after mild COVID-19 (TCRdb year 2021). Libraries were constructed by 5' RACE. Instrument on record: Illumina NovaSeq 6000. TCRdb passed the public sequencing reads through fastp at Q25 and MiXCR, retaining productive beta sequences. Each CDR3 protein gets just one entry, which takes the most common genes and DNA from the rows behind it. The sample includes under 450,000 distinct CDR3 sequences, with under 25% observed a single time. The leading ten clones occupy 21% of the sample. The sequenced sample was PBMCs or a T cell subset sorted from them (not recorded which). The receptors shown here come from a man younger than 30 who had mild COVID-19 (a few samples of this study predate the infection). The sample titles of this study are shuffled in the database, so cell type and time point are left out; the donor was told from shared clones.

Notes on this clonotype: The junction and the germline gene differ at one end; a read error may be behind it. The rearrangement links TRBV7-7 to TRBJ2-5; TRBD2 aligns across 7 bases. Germline CDR1 and CDR2: SSHAT and FNYEAQ (reference sequence). The CDR3 consists of 16 residues. DNA for the CDR3: TGTGCTAGCAGCCCCGACGGGACTACCGGACAAGAGACCCAGTACTTC. Amino acid sequence: CASSPDGTTGQETQYF.

This clonotype was seen repeatedly, ten times or more. The V call is TRBV3-1, the J call TRBJ1-6, with D maybe TRBD1 (6 bases). The V gene lost 4 bases and the J gene lost 13 bases, with 14 bases spanning the gap. The CDR3 spans 13 residues. Germline V gene sequence: CDR1 LGHDT, CDR2 YNNKEL (reference sequence). The CDR3 protein is CASSPGQGTPLHF. The CDR3 DNA sequence: TGTGCCAGCAGCCCGGGACAAGGAACGCCCCTCCACTTT.

This clonotype was counted only a few times. The V call is TRBV12-3 or TRBV12-4, the J call TRBJ2-5, with TRBD2 matching over 7 bases. The J segment lost 1 base and the V segment lost 5 bases, leaving 1 base of the junction unmatched. The CDR3 is 13 amino acids. The CDR3 protein is CASSASGQETQYF. CDR3 nucleotides: TGTGCCAGCAGTGCTAGCGGCCAAGAGACCCAGTACTTC.

In this sample, this clonotype turned up a few times. The CDR3: CASSDTQVNLEAFF. The DNA for the CDR3 is TGTGCCAGCAGCGATACCCAGGTTAACCTCGAGGCTTTCTTT. V is TRBV7-6 and J is TRBJ1-1; D ambiguous. The germline V gene encodes CDR1 SGHVS and CDR2 FNYEAQ. The CDR3 extends over 14 amino acids. V was clipped by 5 bases and J by 11 bases, with 21 bases between them.

The V and J genes are TRBV2 and TRBJ1-2, with D possibly being TRBD1 (5 bases). The CDR3 loop spans 12 amino acids. Germline lookup yields CDR1 SNHLY and CDR2 FYNNEI. The V end lost 3 bases, the J end lost 6 bases, and 8 bases lay between the germline ends. For the CDR3, the DNA is TGTGCCAGCAGTGAGGGGCCTAATGGCTACACCTTC. Translating it yields CASSEGPNGYTF.

This clonotype was seen only a few times. This chain connects TRBV20-1 to TRBJ2-3; 8 nucleotides align to TRBD2. V was pared by 6 bases and J by 2 bases, with 13 bases of the junction left unmatched. Germline V CDR1 and CDR2: DFQATT, SNEGSKA (reference sequence). This CDR3 contains 16 residues. Here the CDR3 DNA reads TGCAGTGCGCCAAAAGGGGCGGGGGGTTCCACAGATACGCAGTATTTT. It translates to CSAPKGAGGSTDTQYF.

This clonotype has a handful of counts. The rearrangement uses TRBV30 and TRBJ1-1; TRBD1 matches at 7 bases. The germline CDR1 and CDR2 sequences are GTSNPN and SVGIG (reference sequence). The V segment lost 2 bases and the J segment 11 bases; nucleotides outside the gene matches: 11. CDR3 length: 13 amino acids. The CDR3 DNA is TGTGCCTGGAGTTCCGACAGGGCCCTGAGGGCTTTCTTT. Protein: CAWSSDRALRAFF.

This chain uses TRBV5-4 with TRBJ2-6, with TRBD1 matching over 8 bases. CDR1 is SGHNT, CDR2 YYREEE, per germline (reference sequence). This CDR3 has 16 residues. Trimming took 2 bases from V and 6 from J; bases not matched to a gene: 7. Here the CDR3 reads CASSFGQGALANVLTF. The CDR3 DNA is TGTGCCAGCAGCTTTGGTCAGGGGGCATTGGCCAACGTCCTGACTTTC.

J is TRBJ1-6 and V is TRBV7-3; D unclear. V was clipped by 0 bases and J by 12 bases, with 9 bases between them. The CDR3 loop spans 13 amino acids. Germline V gene sequence: CDR1 SGHTA, CDR2 FQGTGA. The CDR3 reads CASSLTRFVPLHF. The CDR3 bases are TGTGCCAGCAGCTTAACACGCTTTGTACCCCTCCACTTT.

The sample holds a few counts of this clonotype. The genes are TRBV5-1 and TRBJ1-5; D is possibly TRBD1 (6 bases). CDR3 length: 14 residues. Germline V lookup: CDR1 SGHRS, CDR2 YFSETQ. The V end was cut by 4 bases, the J end by 6 bases, with 14 bases between. CDR3 sequence reads: CASSPRGGVQPQHF. The DNA of the CDR3 is TGCGCCAGCAGCCCCCGGGGGGGCGTTCAGCCCCAGCATTTT.

This clonotype came up a few times. The rearrangement uses TRBV20-1 and TRBJ1-4, with 8 bases lining up with TRBD1. The CDR3 is 14 amino acids. J was trimmed by 6 bases and V by 5 bases; bases with no gene match: 8. Germline-derived CDR1 and CDR2 are DFQATT and SNEGSKA (reference sequence). CDR3 DNA sequence: TGCAGTGCTGCCCCCCCGGACAGGGATGAAAAACTGTTTTTT. Protein sequence: CSAAPPDRDEKLFF.

The V call is TRBV4-3, the J call TRBJ1-2; D perhaps matches TRBD1 (5 bases). With 0 bases removed from V and 4 bases from J, the gap between germline ends came to 9 bases. From germline, CDR1 is LGHNA and CDR2 YSLEER. This CDR3 has 14 residues. Written as DNA, the CDR3 is TGCGCCAGCAGCCAAGAGGCAGGGCTCTATGGCTACACCTTC. This encodes CASSQEAGLYGYTF.

The chain links TRBV20-1 to TRBJ2-5; D not certain. The CDR3 length is 17 residues. V lost 0 bases to trimming and J lost 0 bases, with 17 bases between them. Germline V lookup: CDR1 DFQATT, CDR2 SNEGSKA (reference sequence). The CDR3: CSARDFLGSGNQETQYF. The CDR3 DNA sequence: TGCAGTGCTAGAGATTTCTTAGGGTCGGGCAACCAAGAGACCCAGTACTTC.

This rearrangement joins TRBV6-1 to TRBJ2-3; 8 bases agree with TRBD2. The CDR3 is made up of 16 amino acids. The ends lost 2 bases at V and 4 bases at J; junction bases unmatched: 8. Germline lookup yields CDR1 MNHNS and CDR2 SASEGT. The DNA of the CDR3 is TGTGCCAGCAGTGAACCGGGACTAGGGAGCGCAGATACGCAGTATTTT. This sequence encodes CASSEPGLGSADTQYF.

The chain carries TRBV12-5 and TRBJ2-3; D is unclear. From germline, CDR1 is LGHNT and CDR2 FRNRAP. V lost 1 base, J lost 2 bases, and 7 bases lay in between. The CDR3 contains 14 residues. The CDR3 DNA sequence: TGTGCTAGTGGTTTGGGCTCAACCACAGATACGCAGTATTTT. Translation gives CASGLGSTTDTQYF.

In this sample, this clonotype turned up a few times. The V and J genes are TRBV7-2 and TRBJ2-5; tentative D call: TRBD2 (6 bases). From germline, CDR1 is SGHTA and CDR2 FQGNSA. This CDR3 has 15 residues. The germline V and J ends were trimmed by 7 bases and 5 bases, with 20 bases remaining between them. The CDR3 bases are TGTGCCAGCATCCCCCTGGGCGGGACCGGGGAGACCCAGTACTTC. Residues: CASIPLGGTGETQYF.

This clonotype was counted at least ten times. This sequence joins TRBV5-1 and TRBJ1-1; the match to TRBD1 covers 7 bases. The CDR3 is made up of 14 amino acids. V lost 1 base, J lost 1 base, and 1 base stayed unmatched. Germline V CDR1 and CDR2: SGHRS, YFSETQ. This CDR3 reads CASSLQGGNTEAFF. CDR3 nucleotides: TGCGCCAGCAGCTTGCAGGGGGGGAACACTGAAGCTTTCTTT.

Here the CDR3 DNA reads TGTGCCAGCAGCCAACAGGGGGCGGTCTACGAGCAGTACTTC. Its protein is CASSQQGAVYEQYF. V gene TRBV3-1 combines with J gene TRBJ2-7; 8 nucleotides agree with TRBD1. CDR3 length: 14 residues. CDR1 is LGHDT and CDR2 is YNNKEL in the germline V gene (reference sequence). The junction had 3 bases not matched to a gene; V was cut back by 2 bases and J by 3 bases.

V gene TRBV6-2 or TRBV6-3 combines with J gene TRBJ1-2; D call uncertain. This CDR3 is 13 amino acids long. Germline V gene lookup returns CDR1 MNHEY and CDR2 SVGEGT. V lost 0 bases and J lost 8, with 10 bases in between. The CDR3 sequence is CASSYSGGWGYTF. DNA of the CDR3: TGTGCCAGCAGTTACTCCGGCGGATGGGGCTACACCTTC.

The CDR3 reads CASSLQPEAFF. The CDR3 DNA reads as TGTGCCAGCAGCTTACAACCTGAAGCTTTCTTT. The chain joins TRBV7-9 to TRBJ1-1; D remains unclear. The ends were cut back, 2 bases at V and 6 bases at J, with 4 bases in the middle. In germline, CDR1 is SEHNR, CDR2 FQNEAQ (reference sequence). This CDR3 region has 11 residues.

This clonotype turned up a few times. This chain uses TRBV19 with TRBJ2-2; TRBD1 agrees at 8 bases. The CDR3 is made up of 15 amino acids. The germline gives CDR1 LNHDA, CDR2 SQIVND (reference sequence). With V trimmed by 8 bases and J by 4 bases, 9 bases remained unmatched. CDR3 DNA sequence: TGTGCCAGTCATGACGACAGGGGAGGCACCGGGGAGCTGTTTTTT. It codes for CASHDDRGGTGELFF. Variable domain in full (rest from reference TRBV19 and TRBJ2-2): DGGITQSPKYLFRKEGQNVTLSCEQNLNHDAMYWYRQDPGQGLRLIYYSQIVNDFQKGDIAEGYSVSREKKESFPLTVTSAQKNPTAFYLCASHDDRGGTGELFFGEGSRLTVL.

This clonotype occurred a few times. V is TRBV5-5 and J is TRBJ2-4; the D gene is possibly TRBD1 (6 bases). The CDR3 has 15 amino acids. The V end was cut by 6 bases, the J end by 3 bases, with 16 bases between. Germline V gene lookup returns CDR1 SGHKS and CDR2 YYEKEE (reference sequence). CDR3 bases: TGTGCCAGCATCCTGACAGGCAATAACAAAAACATTCAGTACTTC. Translation gives CASILTGNNKNIQYF.

The J gene is TRBJ2-6, the V gene TRBV25-1; 9 bases map to TRBD1. Germline CDR1 reads MGHDK; CDR2 reads SYGVNS. V was clipped by 3 bases and J by 2 bases; unmatched bases: 14. The CDR3 extends over 20 amino acids. The CDR3 sequence: CASSDHPIIGQGTGANVLTF. The DNA for the CDR3 is TGTGCCAGCAGTGACCACCCTATCATCGGACAGGGGACTGGGGCCAACGTCCTGACTTTC.

Only a few counts were recorded for this clonotype. The V and J genes are TRBV24-1 and TRBJ1-1; no definite D call. The germline V and J ends were trimmed by 2 bases and 7 bases, with 10 bases remaining between them. In germline, CDR1 is KGHDR, CDR2 SFDVKD. The CDR3 length is 13 residues. The CDR3 bases are TGTGCCACCAGTGATTCCAACACAGTTGAAGCTTTCTTT. Protein sequence: CATSDSNTVEAFF.

The chain carries TRBV29-1 and TRBJ2-2, with unresolved D. Trimming stripped 0 bases from V and 13 bases from J, with 12 bases between. Germline V CDR1 and CDR2: SQVTM, ANQGSEA. The CDR3 covers 12 residues. CDR3 in amino acids: CSVEDLESGLFF. In DNA form, the CDR3 reads TGCAGCGTTGAAGATTTGGAATCAGGGCTGTTTTTT.

This clonotype qualifies as medium-sized. The CDR3 reads CSVGISGRTDTQYF. In DNA form, the CDR3 reads TGCAGCGTTGGAATTAGCGGAAGGACAGATACGCAGTATTTT. The genes are TRBV29-1 and TRBJ2-3; D is perhaps TRBD2 (6 bases). Per the germline V gene, CDR1 is SQVTM and CDR2 is ANQGSEA. V lost 4 bases and J lost 3, with 14 bases in between. This CDR3 is built from 14 residues.

The table lists this clonotype with many counts. This chain connects TRBV5-1 to TRBJ2-3, with D unclear. Germline V gene sequence: CDR1 SGHRS, CDR2 YFSETQ. The CDR3 runs to 15 residues. V lost 2 bases, J lost 2 bases, and 12 bases lay in between. Here the CDR3 reads CASSFDGLYTDTQYF. The CDR3 DNA sequence: TGCGCCAGCAGCTTCGACGGCCTCTACACAGATACGCAGTATTTT.

The V and J genes are TRBV7-2 and TRBJ2-1; D is unresolved. The CDR3 runs to 12 residues. The germline gives CDR1 SGHTA, CDR2 FQGNSA. Trimming took off 0 bases at V and 8 bases at J, with 5 bases between the two ends. Here the CDR3 reads CASSLASYEQFF. The CDR3 coding sequence is TGTGCCAGCAGCTTAGCTTCGTATGAGCAGTTCTTC.

This clonotype showed up just a few times. The rearrangement uses TRBV7-8 and TRBJ2-5; D is ambiguous. This CDR3 has 13 residues. The V end lost 2 bases, the J end lost 2 bases, and 6 bases lay between the germline ends. From germline, CDR1 is SGHVS and CDR2 FQNEAQ. CDR3 protein: CASSLRKQETQYF. CDR3 nucleotides: TGTGCCAGCAGCTTACGGAAACAAGAGACCCAGTACTTC.

This clonotype was seen more than once but under ten times. This chain links TRBV20-1 with TRBJ2-2; 11 bases line up with TRBD2. Germline lookup yields CDR1 DFQATT and CDR2 SNEGSKA (reference sequence). The CDR3 consists of 14 residues. V shed 5 bases and J 6 bases; nucleotides not matched to a gene: 5. The DNA of the CDR3 is TGCAGTGCTGGTTTAGCGGGGGGGGCCGGGGAGCTGTTTTTT. This gives the protein CSAGLAGGAGELFF.

The chain is built from TRBV7-2 and TRBJ2-2; D gene uncertain. Germline V gives CDR1 SGHTA, CDR2 FQGNSA. There are 14 residues in the CDR3. The V end lost 10 bases, the J end lost 0 bases, and 12 bases lay between the germline ends. As DNA, the CDR3 is TGTGCCATACTGACGGACCCGAACACCGGGGAGCTGTTTTTT. Encoded protein: CAILTDPNTGELFF.

The chain links TRBV7-9 to TRBJ1-1, with TRBD1 matching over 7 bases. The J segment lost 12 bases and the V segment lost 5 bases, leaving 9 bases of the junction unmatched. The CDR3 consists of 12 residues. Germline V gene data show CDR1 as SEHNR and CDR2 as FQNEAQ (reference sequence). The chain's CDR3 is CASSGGGLESFF. CDR3 nucleotides: TGTGCCAGCAGCGGAGGGGGCTTGGAATCTTTCTTT.